This T cell receptor beta chain was documented in a study of blood T cell repertoires in COVID-19. Study at large: Material from acute and convalescent COVID-19 was sourced from the United States, Italy and Spain. From T cells, B-cell-depleted T cells, or PBMCs came the material, which was cDNA or gDNA.

The germline V gene has CDR1 LGHNA and CDR2 YSLEER. Trimming cost V 0 bases and J 4 bases; bases outside gene matches: 8. CDR3 length equals 18 residues. Authors' analysis steps: From reference gene primer amplification, estimates of nucleated cell counts were derived. Sequencing was performed with immunoSEQ multiplex PCR; in TCRdb, only in-frame clones are kept and a portion is missing. V, J and clone size are taken as reported in that table, and D and trimming were inferred from the DNA itself. Of 150,000 to 200,000 clones listed, 70% to 90% are singletons. This clonotype originated in a human donor with active or convalescent COVID-19. The donor label of this sample is uncertain. Sequencing input: peripheral blood. The genes are TRBV4-3 and TRBJ2-3; TRBD1 matches 12 bases. As DNA, the CDR3 is TGCGCCAGCAGCCAAGATTGGGGGGGGACAGGGGGCGCAGATACGCAGTATTTT. It specifies CASSQDWGGTGGADTQYF.